The 13 T cell receptor beta chains below come from one sample, sequenced in a study of blood T cell repertoires in COVID-19. Sequenced by immunoSEQ multiplex PCR; TCRdb stores in-frame clones only, minus some. The table has under 130,000 clones, roughly nine tenths seen once. The specimen was peripheral blood. The origin of the receptors is a man over 45 in a cohort sampled during active COVID-19.

The chain links TRBV27 to TRBJ1-6; weak D call: TRBD1 (5 bases). Germline V gene data show CDR1 as MNHEY and CDR2 as SMNVEV (reference sequence). The CDR3 length is 14 residues. Trimming removed 6 bases at V and 9 bases at J, with 15 bases between. Written as DNA, the CDR3 is TGTGCCAGCAGGCTGGGGGGTTGGAGTTCACCCCTCCACTTT. This sequence encodes CASRLGGWSSPLHF.

The gene calls are TRBV5-1 and TRBJ2-5; TRBD2 is a possible D gene (7 bases). Germline V lookup: CDR1 SGHRS, CDR2 YFSETQ. The V and J ends lost 2 bases and 4 bases respectively, with 15 bases between them. The CDR3 length is 15 residues. The CDR3 spells CASSFWGGSGETQYF. The CDR3 DNA reads TGCGCCAGCAGCTTTTGGGGGGGCTCTGGAGAGACCCAGTACTTC.

V is TRBV6-5 and J is TRBJ1-2; D possibly corresponds to TRBD1 (6 bases). Germline CDR1 and CDR2: MNHEY and SVGAGI. This CDR3 spans 13 amino acids. The germline V and J ends were trimmed by 7 bases and 4 bases, with 13 bases remaining between them. In DNA form, the CDR3 reads TGTGCCAGCACTCAAGGGGGGGGCTATGGCTACACCTTC. It is translated as CASTQGGGYGYTF.

The chain carries TRBV6-1 and TRBJ2-5; 7 nucleotides align to TRBD2. The V segment lost 3 bases and the J segment 1 base; nucleotides outside the gene matches: 5. The CDR3 consists of 15 residues. CDR1 MNHNS and CDR2 SASEGT come from the germline V gene. Written as DNA, the CDR3 is TGTGCCAGCAGTGACCCGGGACTACCCCAAGAGACCCAGTACTTC. Its translation: CASSDPGLPQETQYF.

The genes are TRBV2 and TRBJ1-5; 7 bases line up with TRBD1. Per germline, CDR1 SNHLY and CDR2 FYNNEI. With 6 bases clipped from V and 5 bases from J, the junction kept 10 bases outside the gene matches. The CDR3 runs 15 residues. CDR3 DNA: TGTGCCAGCAGGCAGGGACAGCCAAGGGATCAGCCCCAGCATTTT. This codes for CASRQGQPRDQPQHF.

V gene TRBV7-3 combines with J gene TRBJ1-2; TRBD1 matches at 11 bases. This CDR3 region has 15 residues. CDR1 is SGHTA and CDR2 is FQGTGA in the germline V gene. The trim removed 5 bases at V and 2 bases at J, leaving 4 bases unmatched. The CDR3 sequence is CASSGRTGGNYGYTF. DNA of the CDR3: TGTGCCAGCAGCGGAAGGACAGGGGGCAACTATGGCTACACCTTC.

This clone was counted only a few times. The V and J genes are TRBV5-1 and TRBJ1-2, with TRBD1 matching 8 bases. V lost 5 bases and J lost 6; bases outside the gene matches: 9. CDR3 length equals 14 residues. Germline V gene lookup returns CDR1 SGHRS and CDR2 YFSETQ. CDR3 in DNA: TGCGCCAGCAGATCGGACAGGGTGCCGGATGGCTACACCTTC. Its translation: CASRSDRVPDGYTF.

The rearrangement links TRBV28 to TRBJ1-2; D ambiguous. The germline V and J ends were trimmed by 2 bases and 4 bases, with 11 bases remaining between them. Germline V gene data show CDR1 as MDHEN and CDR2 as SYDVKM. The CDR3 totals 14 residues. The CDR3 is CASSLVGGVYGYTF. The CDR3 region has the DNA TGTGCCAGCAGTTTAGTTGGTGGAGTCTATGGCTACACCTTC.

The chain uses TRBV5-1 and TRBJ1-1; D is uncertain. Germline lookup yields CDR1 SGHRS and CDR2 YFSETQ. The V end was cut by 4 bases, the J end by 7 bases, with 23 bases between. This CDR3 is 16 amino acids long. CDR3 residues: CASSPSVFPRGNEAFF. The DNA of the CDR3 is TGCGCCAGCAGCCCCAGCGTATTCCCGCGAGGCAATGAAGCTTTCTTT.

Remarks on this clone: At the DNA level, this CDR3 is encoded by other sequences in the same sample as well. The V call is TRBV4-2, the J call TRBJ2-3, with 12 positions matching TRBD2. The CDR3 contains 16 residues. Looked up from germline, CDR1 is LGHNA and CDR2 is YNFKEQ. V gave up 2 bases and J gave up 3 bases; unmatched junction bases: 3. Written as DNA, the CDR3 is TGTGCCAGCAGCCAATATGGACTAGCGGGGACAGATACGCAGTATTTT. Its protein product is CASSQYGLAGTDTQYF.

This sequence joins TRBV29-1 and TRBJ1-1; D uncertain. Trimming removed 3 bases at V and 4 bases at J, with 12 bases between. This CDR3 is built from 13 residues. Per germline, CDR1 SQVTM and CDR2 ANQGSEA. In DNA form, the CDR3 reads TGCAGCGTTGAGCGGTCCCCTTCCACTGAAGCTTTCTTT. This gives the protein CSVERSPSTEAFF.

The chain links TRBV6-5 to TRBJ2-3, with 8 bases matching TRBD1. The V and J ends lost 6 bases and 3 bases, in that order; junction bases with no gene match: 2. The CDR3 has 13 residues. Germline V gene lookup returns CDR1 MNHEY and CDR2 SVGAGI. The CDR3 here is CASSDRGTDTQYF. The CDR3 DNA follows: TGTGCCAGCAGCGACAGGGGTACAGATACGCAGTATTTT.

The rearrangement joins TRBV5-5 to TRBJ2-7; 7 nucleotides agree with TRBD1. Germline values: CDR1 SGHKS, CDR2 YYEKEE (reference sequence). The CDR3 length is 15 residues. V gave up 3 bases and J gave up 0 bases; unmatched junction bases: 6. CDR3 sequence (DNA): TGTGCCAGCAGCTGGGGACAGACGAGCTCCTACGAGCAGTACTTC. Translating gives CASSWGQTSSYEQYF.